This TCR beta chain was obtained from a study of T cell repertoires in cytomegalovirus infection. Study details: Well-studied HLA-B-restricted CMV epitopes were used in the study alongside recently identified HLA-C-restricted ones. Study-wide results and caveats: The study found HLA-C-restricted CMV-specific TCR beta clonotypes dominating the ex vivo response.

TCRdb used MiXCR to reprocess the reads, holding one entry per CDR3 protein. This sample has more than 300,000 distinct CDR3 sequences, with approximately 30% found just once. For this clonotype: What it binds is not known.

Germline-derived CDR1 and CDR2 are MNHEY and SVGEGT. This CDR3 is built from 11 residues. Trimming pared 7 bases from V and 9 bases from J, leaving 10 bases between. The source is a human donor in good health (CMV status not recorded). Some clones in this sample may be carry-over from other donors' samples. The V gene is TRBV6-2 or TRBV6-3, the J gene TRBJ2-1, with D possibly TRBD2 on 6 matching bases. The source was cultured PBMCs, collected from culture after CMV antigen stimulation. The CDR3: CASTDGGEQFF. CDR3 bases: TGTGCCAGCACCGACGGGGGTGAGCAGTTCTTC.